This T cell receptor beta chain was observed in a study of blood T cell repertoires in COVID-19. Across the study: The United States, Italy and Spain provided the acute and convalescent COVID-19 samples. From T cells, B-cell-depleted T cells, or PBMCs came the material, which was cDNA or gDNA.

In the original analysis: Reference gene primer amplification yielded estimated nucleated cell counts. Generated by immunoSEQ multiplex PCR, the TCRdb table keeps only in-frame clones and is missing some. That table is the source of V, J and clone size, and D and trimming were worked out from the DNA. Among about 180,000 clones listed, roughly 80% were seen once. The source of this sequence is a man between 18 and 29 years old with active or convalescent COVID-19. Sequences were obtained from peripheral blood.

The CDR3 DNA is TGTGCCAGCAGCTTGCCAGGGAAGTGGTATGGCTACACCTTC. As protein: CASSLPGKWYGYTF. The chain recombines TRBV7-9 with TRBJ1-2; perhaps TRBD1 as D (5 bases). The CDR3 totals 14 residues. V lost 3 bases, J lost 5 bases, and 13 bases lay in between. Per germline, CDR1 SEHNR and CDR2 FQNEAQ (reference sequence).